This is a list of T cell receptor beta chains from one sample in a study of CD8+ T cells in alopecia areata. Measured with immunoSEQ multiplex PCR; TCRdb has only the in-frame clones, and not every one. The sample has roughly 250,000 clones, 65% to 70% seen once. Sample: CD4+ T cells sorted from blood, taken at week 0. Receptors originate from a human donor with alopecia areata. The CDR3 runs from the conserved cysteine through the conserved F or W. A D gene is named only where the DNA matches it firmly. Only part of the rows carry a size: once, few, many, or a class if the clone is expanded.

V: TRBV4-2
size: -
D: -
J: TRBJ2-5
DNA: TGTGCCAGCAGCCAAGACACCGGACGGGAAGAGACCCAGTACTTC
CDR3: CASSQDTGREETQYF

V: TRBV29-1
size: -
D: -
J: TRBJ2-1
DNA: TGCAGCGTTGAGCGGGTTGAGCAGTTCTTC
CDR3: CSVERVEQFF

V: TRBV29-1
size: -
D: -
J: TRBJ1-1
DNA: TGCAGCGTTGAAGATCGGGTAAAGAAGAACACTGAAGCTTTCTTT
CDR3: CSVEDRVKKNTEAFF

V: TRBV5-1
size: -
D: TRBD2
J: TRBJ2-3
DNA: TGCGCCAGCAGCTTGGCGGCTAGCGGGGGCATAGATACGCAGTATTTT
CDR3: CASSLAASGGIDTQYF

V: TRBV29-1
size: -
D: TRBD1
J: TRBJ1-1
DNA: TGCAGCGTCGACAGGGTCGGAGCTTTCTTT
CDR3: CSVDRVGAFF

V: TRBV4-3
size: -
D: -
J: TRBJ1-2
DNA: TGCGCCAGCAGCCAAGCGCAGAACTATGGCTACACCTTC
CDR3: CASSQAQNYGYTF

V: TRBV30
size: few
D: -
J: TRBJ1-3
DNA: TGTGCCTGGATTTCTGGAAACACCATATATTTT
CDR3: CAWISGNTIYF

V: TRBV7-6
size: -
D: TRBD1
J: TRBJ1-6
DNA: TGTGCCAGCAGCCTGGACAGGGAAGTTAAGAATTCACCCCTCCACTTT
CDR3: CASSLDREVKNSPLHF

V: TRBV30
size: few
D: TRBD2
J: TRBJ2-2
DNA: TGTGCCTGGAGTGCCCTTGGACTAGCGGGGATTAACACCGGGGAGCTGTTTTTT
CDR3: CAWSALGLAGINTGELFF

V: TRBV18
size: few
D: -
J: TRBJ2-5
DNA: TGTGCCAGCTCACCAATGCCGGTGGAGACCCAGTACTTC
CDR3: CASSPMPVETQYF

V: TRBV13
size: -
D: -
J: TRBJ2-7
DNA: TGTGCCAGCAGCCCCGCCTACGAGCAGTACTTC
CDR3: CASSPAYEQYF

V: TRBV30
size: few
D: -
J: TRBJ1-2
DNA: TGTGCCTGGAGTAGTCCTACGCTTGGCTACACCTTC
CDR3: CAWSSPTLGYTF

V: TRBV6-5
size: -
D: -
J: TRBJ1-6
DNA: TGTGCCAGCAGTTACTCTCGATCACCCCTCCACTTT
CDR3: CASSYSRSPLHF

V: TRBV29-1
size: few
D: -
J: TRBJ2-3
DNA: TGCAGCGTTGAAAGTGGTACGCAGTATTTT
CDR3: CSVESGTQYF

V: TRBV7-9
size: -
D: -
J: TRBJ2-1
DNA: TGTGCCAGCAACCACCTATGGGCAGGGAAACTCAACAATGAGCAGTTCTTC
CDR3: CASNHLWAGKLNNEQFF

V: TRBV18
size: -
D: -
J: TRBJ2-5
DNA: TGTGCCAGCTCACCACTGGGGGAGACCCAGTACTTC
CDR3: CASSPLGETQYF

V: TRBV5-4
size: -
D: -
J: TRBJ2-7
DNA: TGTGCCAGCAGCGCACAGGGAAGGGGTTCCTACGAGCAGTACTTC
CDR3: CASSAQGRGSYEQYF

V: TRBV7-9
size: -
D: TRBD1
J: TRBJ1-1
DNA: TGTGCCAGCAGACGATCACAGGGGGGGAACACTGAAGCTTTCTTT
CDR3: CASRRSQGGNTEAFF

V: TRBV11-2
size: -
D: TRBD2
J: TRBJ2-3
DNA: TGTGCCAGCAGCCCTAGGACTAGCGGTTACACAGATACGCAGTATTTT
CDR3: CASSPRTSGYTDTQYF

V: TRBV30
size: -
D: -
J: TRBJ2-1
DNA: TGTGCCTGGAGTGGGGCGATTTACAATGAGCAGTTCTTC
CDR3: CAWSGAIYNEQFF

V: TRBV5-1
size: -
D: -
J: TRBJ2-7
DNA: TGCGCCAGCAGCTCGACCGGGGAGGACTACGAGCAGTACTTC
CDR3: CASSSTGEDYEQYF

V: TRBV6-1
size: -
D: TRBD1
J: TRBJ1-2
DNA: TGTGCCAGCACCCTCAGGGGGACGCGTGGCTACACCTTC
CDR3: CASTLRGTRGYTF

V: TRBV15
size: -
D: TRBD1
J: TRBJ2-1
DNA: TGTGCCACCAGCAGGCGTACAGGGGATCACAATGAGCAGTTCTTC
CDR3: CATSRRTGDHNEQFF

V: TRBV15
size: few
D: -
J: TRBJ2-7
DNA: TGTGCCACCAGCAGCGACTCCGGAGGGTACGAGCAGTACTTC
CDR3: CATSSDSGGYEQYF

V: TRBV25-1
size: -
D: -
J: TRBJ2-7
DNA: TGTGCCAGCAGCCAAGGGGAGCAGTACTTC
CDR3: CASSQGEQYF

V: TRBV29-1
size: once
D: -
J: TRBJ2-3
DNA: TGCAGCGTTCTGAGCCCGGCCAGGCCGGCTACGCAGTATTTT
CDR3: CSVLSPARPATQYF

V: TRBV4-3
size: few
D: TRBD1
J: TRBJ1-2
DNA: TGCGCCAGCAGCCAAGAACAGGGGATTAACTATGGCTACACCTTC
CDR3: CASSQEQGINYGYTF

V: TRBV27
size: -
D: -
J: TRBJ2-5
DNA: TGTGCCAGCAGTTTGGGGGTATGGGAGACCCAGTACTTC
CDR3: CASSLGVWETQYF

V: TRBV2
size: -
D: -
J: TRBJ2-4
DNA: TGTGCCAGCGTTGAGCGGGCCAAAAACATTCAGTACTTC
CDR3: CASVERAKNIQYF

V: TRBV29-1
size: -
D: TRBD1
J: TRBJ2-2
DNA: TGCAGCGTTGAACCGACAGGGGCGTCGGTCGGGGAGCTGTTTTTT
CDR3: CSVEPTGASVGELFF

V: TRBV7-2
size: -
D: -
J: TRBJ2-7
DNA: TGTGCCAGCAGCTTACGGGGCGGAAACTACGAGCAGTACTTC
CDR3: CASSLRGGNYEQYF

V: TRBV6-5
size: -
D: TRBD2
J: TRBJ2-2
DNA: TGTGCCAGCAGTTATAAGCGGGGGGCGTCCACCGGGGAGCTGTTTTTT
CDR3: CASSYKRGASTGELFF

V: TRBV29-1
size: -
D: -
J: TRBJ2-1
DNA: TGCAGCGTACGGGAGCGAGCTCCTTTGCCGCGGAATGAGCAGTTCTTC
CDR3: CSVRERAPLPRNEQFF

V: TRBV29-1
size: -
D: -
J: TRBJ1-2
DNA: TGCAGCGTTGGAGGTGGGGATCGCTATGGCTACACCTTC
CDR3: CSVGGGDRYGYTF

V: TRBV4-1
size: -
D: TRBD1
J: TRBJ1-5
DNA: TGCGCCAGCAGCCTCACCGGGACAGGGAATCAGCCCCAGCATTTT
CDR3: CASSLTGTGNQPQHF

V: TRBV5-6
size: -
D: -
J: TRBJ2-5
DNA: TGTGCCAGCAGCTTGGTCGGGTCCGAGACCCAGTACTTC
CDR3: CASSLVGSETQYF

V: TRBV4-2
size: -
D: TRBD1
J: TRBJ1-2
DNA: TGTGCCAGCAGCCATCAATGGGACAGGGGAGACTATGGCTACACCTTC
CDR3: CASSHQWDRGDYGYTF

V: TRBV18
size: few
D: TRBD1
J: TRBJ2-1
DNA: TGTGCCAGCTCACCTGGGCAGGGGGATGAGCAGTTCTTC
CDR3: CASSPGQGDEQFF

V: TRBV6-6
size: -
D: -
J: TRBJ2-7
DNA: TGTGCCAGCAGTTACGTGTCCTACGAGCAGTACTTC
CDR3: CASSYVSYEQYF

V: TRBV7-8
size: once
D: -
J: TRBJ1-2
DNA: TGTGCCAGCAGCTTAGAAGTTAACTATGGCTACACCTTC
CDR3: CASSLEVNYGYTF

V: TRBV14
size: -
D: -
J: TRBJ1-1
DNA: TGTGCCAGCAGCTTGTATTCGGGGAACACTGAAGCTTTCTTT
CDR3: CASSLYSGNTEAFF